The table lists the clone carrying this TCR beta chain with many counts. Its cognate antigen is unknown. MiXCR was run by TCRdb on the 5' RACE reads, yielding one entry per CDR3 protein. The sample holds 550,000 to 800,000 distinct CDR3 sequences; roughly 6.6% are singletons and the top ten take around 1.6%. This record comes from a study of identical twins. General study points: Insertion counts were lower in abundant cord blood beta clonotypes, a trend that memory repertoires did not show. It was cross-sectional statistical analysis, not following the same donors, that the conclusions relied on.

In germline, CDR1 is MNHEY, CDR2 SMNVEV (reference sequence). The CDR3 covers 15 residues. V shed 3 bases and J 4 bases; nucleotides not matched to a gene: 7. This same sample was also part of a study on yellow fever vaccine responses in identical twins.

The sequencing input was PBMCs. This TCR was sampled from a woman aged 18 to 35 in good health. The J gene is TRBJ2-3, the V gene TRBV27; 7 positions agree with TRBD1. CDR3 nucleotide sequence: TGTGCCAGCAGTTTTGGTCACAGGGGTCCAGATACGCAGTATTTT. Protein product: CASSFGHRGPDTQYF.